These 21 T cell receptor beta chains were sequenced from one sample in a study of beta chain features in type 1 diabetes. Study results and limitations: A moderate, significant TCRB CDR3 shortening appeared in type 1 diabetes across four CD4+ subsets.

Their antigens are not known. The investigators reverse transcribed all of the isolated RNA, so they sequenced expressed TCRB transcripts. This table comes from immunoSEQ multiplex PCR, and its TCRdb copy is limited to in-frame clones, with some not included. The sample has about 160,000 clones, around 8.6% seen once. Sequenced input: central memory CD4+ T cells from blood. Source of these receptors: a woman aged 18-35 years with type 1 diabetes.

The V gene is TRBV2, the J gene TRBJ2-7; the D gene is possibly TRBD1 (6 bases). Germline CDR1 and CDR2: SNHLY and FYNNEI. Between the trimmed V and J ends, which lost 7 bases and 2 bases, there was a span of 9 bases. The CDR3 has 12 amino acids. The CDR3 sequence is CASNQGPYEQYF. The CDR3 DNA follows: TGTGCCAGCAATCAGGGGCCCTACGAGCAGTACTTC.

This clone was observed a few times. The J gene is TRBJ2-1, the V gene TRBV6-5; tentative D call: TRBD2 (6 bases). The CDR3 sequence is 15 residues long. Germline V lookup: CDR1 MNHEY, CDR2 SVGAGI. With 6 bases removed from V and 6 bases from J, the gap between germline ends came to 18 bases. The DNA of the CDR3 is TGTGCCAGCAGGGAGGGGCGAAATGTCCTCAATGAGCAGTTCTTC. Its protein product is CASREGRNVLNEQFF.

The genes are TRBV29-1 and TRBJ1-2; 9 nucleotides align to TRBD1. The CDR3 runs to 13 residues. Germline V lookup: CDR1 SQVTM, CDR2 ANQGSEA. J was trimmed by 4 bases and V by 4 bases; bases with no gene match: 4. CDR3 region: CSVGDRVGYGYTF. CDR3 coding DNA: TGCAGCGTTGGGGACAGGGTAGGCTATGGCTACACCTTC.

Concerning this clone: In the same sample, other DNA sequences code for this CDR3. The CDR3 coding sequence is TGCAGCGTTGCCCCGCGCTCAAGCTCCTACGAGCAGTACTTC. It codes for CSVAPRSSSYEQYF. V is TRBV29-1 and J is TRBJ2-7; D ambiguous. This CDR3 is 14 amino acids long. Germline V gene lookup returns CDR1 SQVTM and CDR2 ANQGSEA. The V gene lost 4 bases and the J gene lost 0 bases, with 13 bases spanning the gap.

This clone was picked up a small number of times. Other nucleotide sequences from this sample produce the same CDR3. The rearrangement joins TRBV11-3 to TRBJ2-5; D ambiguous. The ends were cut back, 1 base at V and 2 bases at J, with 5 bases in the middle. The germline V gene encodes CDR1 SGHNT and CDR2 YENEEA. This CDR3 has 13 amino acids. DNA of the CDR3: TGTGCCAGCAGCTTAGGCAGGCAAGAGACCCAGTACTTC. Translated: CASSLGRQETQYF.

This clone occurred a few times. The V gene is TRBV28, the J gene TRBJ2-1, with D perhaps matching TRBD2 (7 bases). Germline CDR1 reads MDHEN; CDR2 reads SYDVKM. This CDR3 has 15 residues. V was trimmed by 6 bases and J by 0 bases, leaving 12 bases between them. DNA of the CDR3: TGTGCCAGCAGGGGGGGAGGGGGCTCCTACAATGAGCAGTTCTTC. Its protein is CASRGGGGSYNEQFF.

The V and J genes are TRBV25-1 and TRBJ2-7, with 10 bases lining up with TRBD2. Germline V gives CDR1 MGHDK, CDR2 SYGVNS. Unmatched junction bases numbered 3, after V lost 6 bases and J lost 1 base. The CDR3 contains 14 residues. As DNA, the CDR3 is TGTGCCAGCAGAGGGACTAGCGTGTCCTACGAGCAGTACTTC. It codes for CASRGTSVSYEQYF.

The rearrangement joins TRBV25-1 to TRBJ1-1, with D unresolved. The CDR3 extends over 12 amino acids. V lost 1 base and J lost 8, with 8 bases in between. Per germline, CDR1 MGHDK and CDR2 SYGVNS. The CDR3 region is CASSELNREAFF. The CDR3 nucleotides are TGTGCCAGCAGTGAATTGAACAGAGAAGCTTTCTTT.

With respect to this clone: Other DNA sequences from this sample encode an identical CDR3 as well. The CDR3 sequence: CASSRNNEQFF. The DNA for the CDR3 is TGTGCCAGCAGTCGTAACAATGAGCAGTTCTTC. The chain is built from TRBV25-1 and TRBJ2-1; D is unresolved. Between the trimmed V and J ends, which lost 5 bases and 5 bases, there was a span of 4 bases. This CDR3 region has 11 residues. The V gene's germline CDR1 is MGHDK and CDR2 SYGVNS.

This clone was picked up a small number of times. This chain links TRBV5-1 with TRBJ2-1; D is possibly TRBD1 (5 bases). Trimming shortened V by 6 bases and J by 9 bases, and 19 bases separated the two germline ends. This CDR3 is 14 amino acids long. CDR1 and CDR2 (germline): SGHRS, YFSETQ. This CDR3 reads CASKRLPTQGEQFF. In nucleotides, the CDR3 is TGCGCCAGCAAGAGGCTACCCACCCAGGGTGAGCAGTTCTTC.

CDR3 region: CASSHGQGGGYTF. The CDR3 DNA reads TGTGCCAGCAGCCATGGACAGGGAGGCGGCTACACCTTC. The J gene is TRBJ1-2, the V gene TRBV7-9, with TRBD1 matching 8 bases. Unmatched junction bases numbered 7, after V lost 5 bases and J lost 8 bases. CDR1 is SEHNR, CDR2 FQNEAQ, per germline (reference sequence). This CDR3 has 13 residues.

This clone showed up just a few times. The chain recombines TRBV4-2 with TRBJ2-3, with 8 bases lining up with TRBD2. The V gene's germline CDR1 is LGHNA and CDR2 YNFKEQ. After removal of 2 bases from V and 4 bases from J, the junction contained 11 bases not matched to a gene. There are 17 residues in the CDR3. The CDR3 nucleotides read TGTGCCAGCAGCCAAACTAAAGCGGGAGTGGGCGCAGATACGCAGTATTTT. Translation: CASSQTKAGVGADTQYF.

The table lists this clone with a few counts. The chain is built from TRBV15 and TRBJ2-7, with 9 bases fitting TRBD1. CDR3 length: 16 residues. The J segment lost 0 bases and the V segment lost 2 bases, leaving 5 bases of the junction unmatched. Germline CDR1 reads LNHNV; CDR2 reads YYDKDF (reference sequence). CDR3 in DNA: TGTGCCACCAGCAGAAGACCGGGACAGGGCTCCTACGAGCAGTACTTC. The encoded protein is CATSRRPGQGSYEQYF.

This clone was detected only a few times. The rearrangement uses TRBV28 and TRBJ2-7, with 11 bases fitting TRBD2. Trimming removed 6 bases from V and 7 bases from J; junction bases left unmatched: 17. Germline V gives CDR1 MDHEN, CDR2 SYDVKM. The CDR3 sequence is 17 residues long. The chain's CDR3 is CASRDPDGTSGSIEQYF. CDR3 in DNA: TGTGCCAGCAGAGACCCCGACGGGACTAGCGGTAGTATAGAGCAGTACTTC.

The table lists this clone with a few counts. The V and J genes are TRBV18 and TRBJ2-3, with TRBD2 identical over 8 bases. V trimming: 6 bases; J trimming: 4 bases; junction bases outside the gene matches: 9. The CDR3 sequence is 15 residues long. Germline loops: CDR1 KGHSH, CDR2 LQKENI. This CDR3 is CASSPGLVGADTQYF. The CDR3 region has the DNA TGTGCCAGCTCCCCGGGACTAGTGGGAGCAGATACGCAGTATTTT.

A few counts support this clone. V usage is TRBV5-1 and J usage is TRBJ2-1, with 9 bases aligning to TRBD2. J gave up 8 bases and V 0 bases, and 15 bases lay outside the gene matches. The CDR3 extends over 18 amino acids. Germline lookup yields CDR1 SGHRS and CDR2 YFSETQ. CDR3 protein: CASSLDGGGRGLLDEQFF. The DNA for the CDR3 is TGCGCCAGCAGCTTGGACGGGGGCGGGAGGGGCTTGTTGGATGAGCAGTTCTTC.

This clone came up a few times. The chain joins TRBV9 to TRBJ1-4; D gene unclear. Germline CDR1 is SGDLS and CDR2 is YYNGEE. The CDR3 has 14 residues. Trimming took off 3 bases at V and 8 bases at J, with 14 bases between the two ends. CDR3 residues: CASSADGRGEKLFF. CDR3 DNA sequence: TGTGCCAGCAGCGCGGACGGTCGAGGGGAAAAACTGTTTTTT.

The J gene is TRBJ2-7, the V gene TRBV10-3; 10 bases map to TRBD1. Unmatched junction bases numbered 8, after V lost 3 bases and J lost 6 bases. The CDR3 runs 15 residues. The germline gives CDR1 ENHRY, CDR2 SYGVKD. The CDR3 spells CAISDKGQGLREQYF. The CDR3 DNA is TGTGCCATCAGTGATAAGGGACAGGGGCTTCGCGAGCAGTACTTC.

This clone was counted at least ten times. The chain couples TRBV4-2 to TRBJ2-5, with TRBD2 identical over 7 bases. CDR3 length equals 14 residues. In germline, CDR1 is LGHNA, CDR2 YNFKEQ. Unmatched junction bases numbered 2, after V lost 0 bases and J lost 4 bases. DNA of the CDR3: TGTGCCAGCAGCCAAGAAGTAGCGGGAGAGACCCAGTACTTC. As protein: CASSQEVAGETQYF.

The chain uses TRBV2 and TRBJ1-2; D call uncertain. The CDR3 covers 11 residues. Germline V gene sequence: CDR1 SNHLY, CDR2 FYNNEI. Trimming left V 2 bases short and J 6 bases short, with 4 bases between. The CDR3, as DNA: TGTGCCAGCAGTGAACAAAATGGCTACACCTTC. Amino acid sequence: CASSEQNGYTF.

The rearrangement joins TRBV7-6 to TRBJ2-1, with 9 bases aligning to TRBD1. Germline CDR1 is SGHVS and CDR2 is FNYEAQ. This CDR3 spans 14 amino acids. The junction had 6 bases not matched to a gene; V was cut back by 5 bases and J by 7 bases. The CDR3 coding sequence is TGTGCCAGCAGCCTCCAACAGGGGGCAAATGAGCAGTTCTTC. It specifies CASSLQQGANEQFF.